The sequence of this T cell receptor beta chain was determined in a study of T cells after yellow fever vaccination. Overall study results and limits: Post-booster reappearance was seen for most primary-vaccination clones (just under 97% CD4, about 88% CD8). Few clonotypes appeared in both CD4 and CD8 compartments.

This clonotype was detected ten times or more. The antigen is not known. 5'RACE template switching generated TCR cDNA, adding a universal primer site and UMIs. TCRdb recomputed calls from the 5' RACE reads with MiXCR, one row per CDR3 protein. Altogether 100,000 to 150,000 distinct CDR3 sequences are present, more than 7.5% being singletons, with the ten largest covering less than 40%. Per germline, CDR1 PRHDT and CDR2 FYEKMQ (reference sequence). The CDR3 is 15 amino acids. V was cut by 5 bases and J by 2 bases, with 14 bases left in between. The source of this sequence is a man between 18 and 29 years old who received the YFV17D yellow fever vaccine. Sequencing was performed on CD8+ T cells sorted from PBMCs, taken on the day of the yellow fever booster vaccination. The genes are TRBV13 and TRBJ2-3; D unclear. CDR3 region: CASSLRMAYTDTQYF. CDR3 nucleotides: TGTGCCAGCAGCCTGCGGATGGCCTACACAGATACGCAGTATTTT.